This TCR beta chain was recovered during a study of regulatory T cells in long-lasting Graves disease. V lost 7 bases and J 1 base, leaving 7 bases between the germline ends. The germline V gene encodes CDR1 SEHNR and CDR2 FQNEAQ (reference sequence). This CDR3 is built from 12 residues. Arm-PCR of CDR3 regions with iRepertoire HTBI primers generated TCR beta libraries. MiXCR, run by TCRdb on the multiplex PCR reads, gives a single entry per CDR3 protein. The profile shows roughly 420,000 distinct CDR3 sequences, about 16% of them singletons. Time point defined: newly diagnosed GD, antithyroid drugs for less than 3 months. RNA extracted from PBMCs served as the sequencing template. These data also featured in a second study, about T cells in Graves' hyperthyroidism and ophthalmopathy. That study reports: Carried out on the TCR CDR3, a first-round RT-PCR used the HTBI primer set.

The specimen comprised peripheral blood mononuclear cells (PBMCs), sampled at new diagnosis, from a patient treated with antithyroid drugs. This TCR derives from a woman aged 25 to 39 with Graves disease. This chain connects TRBV7-9 to TRBJ1-1; D remains ambiguous. CDR3: CASIPSNTEAFF. The CDR3 DNA reads TGTGCCAGCATCCCGTCGAACACTGAAGCTTTCTTT.